One TCR beta chain is described in this entry. The antigen remains undetermined. The length of the CDR3 is 15 residues. CDR1 DFQATT and CDR2 SNEGSKA come from the germline V gene (reference sequence). The V segment lost 0 bases and the J segment 9 bases; nucleotides outside the gene matches: 8. It was RNA transcripts that yielded the amplified TCR beta CDR3 regions. The study used the HTBI primer set for a first-round RT-PCR of the TCR CDR3. TCRdb re-called the multiplex PCR reads through MiXCR, storing one row per CDR3 protein. Here the sample spans approximately 400,000 distinct CDR3 sequences, over 11% being singletons. This specimen comes from a study of T cells in Graves' hyperthyroidism and ophthalmopathy. Overall study results and limits: Blood held most thyroid clonotypes expanded above 0.001 frequency.

The V and J genes are TRBV20-1 and TRBJ2-1; 10 bases are shared with TRBD2. The origin of this receptor is a woman in her fifties or sixties with Graves' hyperthyroidism. Sample: blood. This chain's CDR3 is CSARDGRAGGAEQFF. The CDR3 DNA follows: TGCAGTGCTAGAGATGGACGAGCGGGGGGGGCTGAGCAGTTCTTC.